The 11 T cell receptor beta chains below all came from one sample that was sequenced in a study of Ad26.COV2.S vaccination and SARS-CoV-2 variants. This sample's treatment: around 19 received Ad26.COV2.S at low or high dose, single or two shots; several received placebo; per-sample allocation not given. Sampling occurred on day 63 after the first vaccine or placebo injection. Clones were read by immunoSEQ multiplex PCR, and TCRdb kept only the in-frame ones, dropping some. This table holds a few hundred thousand clones, approximately 90% found once. Sequenced here: peripheral blood, sampled in a trial of Ad26.COV2.S vaccine versus placebo. These receptors originate from a person between 18 and 65 years old who received the Ad26.COV2.S COVID-19 vaccine or a placebo.

The chain has TRBV7-9 and TRBJ1-1, with a possible D match to TRBD1 (6 bases). The V gene lost 1 base and the J gene lost 7 bases, with 10 bases spanning the gap. Germline V gene lookup returns CDR1 SEHNR and CDR2 FQNEAQ (reference sequence). The CDR3 has 13 residues. This CDR3 is CASSLGGANEAFF. The CDR3 DNA sequence: TGTGCCAGCAGCTTAGGGGGGGCAAATGAAGCTTTCTTT.

This clone was counted a few times. This chain connects TRBV7-6 to TRBJ1-2; D unclear. Germline V gene data show CDR1 as SGHVS and CDR2 as FNYEAQ. V lost 1 base to trimming and J lost 2 bases, with 8 bases between them. This CDR3 contains 14 residues. The DNA of the CDR3 is TGTGCCAGCAGCTTAGGTCGGCAGAACTATGGCTACACCTTC. This translates into CASSLGRQNYGYTF. The full variable domain, its missing parts supplied by reference TRBV7-6 and TRBJ1-2, is GAGVSQSPRYKVTKRGQDVALRCDPISGHVSLYWYRQALGQGPEFLTYFNYEAQQDKSGLPNDRFSAERPEGSISTLTIQRTEQRDSAMYRCASSLGRQNYGYTFGSGTRLTVV.

As concerns this clone: Other DNA sequences in this sample translate to the same CDR3. This rearrangement joins TRBV13 to TRBJ2-3; weak D call: TRBD2 (7 bases). The CDR3 is made up of 14 amino acids. The V end was cut by 3 bases, the J end by 1 base, with 8 bases between. CDR1 is PRHDT and CDR2 is FYEKMQ in the germline V gene (reference sequence). The CDR3 protein is CASSLGGRTDTQYF. DNA for the CDR3: TGTGCCAGCAGCTTGGGGGGGCGCACAGATACGCAGTATTTT.

This clone came up a few times. The V call is TRBV19, the J call TRBJ1-6, with a possible D match to TRBD1 (5 bases). V lost 3 bases, J lost 14 bases, and 29 bases lay in between. The CDR3 sequence is 18 residues long. The germline CDR1 and CDR2 sequences are LNHDA and SQIVND (reference sequence). Here the CDR3 DNA reads TGTGCCAGTAGTATCTCTCGAGACGGGGGTCTCCTTAAGGAAACCCTCCACTTT. It encodes CASSISRDGGLLKETLHF.

This clone was counted once. The rearrangement uses TRBV7-2 and TRBJ1-6; perhaps TRBD1 as D (5 bases). Between the trimmed V and J ends, which lost 2 bases and 5 bases, there was a span of 13 bases. CDR3 size: 16 residues. Germline values: CDR1 SGHTA, CDR2 FQGNSA. This CDR3 reads CASSLYAGPNNSPLHF. For the CDR3, the DNA is TGTGCCAGCAGCTTATACGCAGGGCCCAATAATTCACCCCTCCACTTT.

The genes are TRBV24-1 and TRBJ2-1; 11 bases are shared with TRBD2. Germline values: CDR1 KGHDR, CDR2 SFDVKD. This CDR3 is 16 amino acids long. Losses at the gene ends were 3 bases for V and 6 bases for J; bases not matched to a gene: 6. CDR3 in DNA: TGTGCCACCAGTGATGGGCCGGGACTAGCGGTCAATGAGCAGTTCTTC. It yields the protein CATSDGPGLAVNEQFF.

The rearrangement joins TRBV6-2 or TRBV6-3 to TRBJ1-1; D is possibly TRBD1 (6 bases). Germline CDR1 MNHEY, CDR2 SVGEGT. This CDR3 is built from 15 residues. V was cut by 5 bases and J by 1 base, with 14 bases left in between. This CDR3 is CASSPVRGANTEAFF. As DNA, the CDR3 is TGTGCCAGCAGTCCGGTTAGGGGGGCGAACACTGAAGCTTTCTTT.

The chain is built from TRBV11-2 and TRBJ2-3, with 12 positions matching TRBD2. The CDR3 extends over 14 amino acids. Germline V gene sequence: CDR1 SGHAT, CDR2 FQNNGV. Trimming took 6 bases from V and 5 from J; bases not matched to a gene: 3. CDR3 protein: CASSGTSGLDTQYF. CDR3 DNA sequence: TGTGCCAGCAGTGGGACTAGCGGGCTAGATACGCAGTATTTT.

The chain carries TRBV4-1 and TRBJ1-4; D is unresolved. This CDR3 contains 18 residues. V lost 0 bases to trimming and J lost 2 bases, with 16 bases between them. Germline V gives CDR1 MGHRA, CDR2 YSYEKL. For the CDR3, the DNA is TGCGCCAGCAGCCAAGATCCACGATACGGGATGACTAATGAAAAACTGTTTTTT. Amino acid sequence: CASSQDPRYGMTNEKLFF.

This clone was recorded many times. The V gene is TRBV3-1 (or the pseudogene TRBV3-2), the J gene TRBJ1-3; no definite D call. V was shortened by 0 bases and J by 0 bases, with 6 bases between the two germline ends. CDR1 and CDR2 from the germline V gene are LGHDT and YNNKEL (reference sequence). The CDR3 is made up of 15 amino acids. The CDR3 DNA reads as TGTGCCAGCAGCCAAGAAAACGGCTCTGGAAACACCATATATTTT. Translation: CASSQENGSGNTIYF.

The chain recombines TRBV7-2 with TRBJ2-7; 7 nucleotides match TRBD2. Per the germline V gene, CDR1 is SGHTA and CDR2 is FQGNSA. This CDR3 contains 18 residues. J lost 3 bases, V lost 7 bases, and 21 bases had no gene match. CDR3 sequence: CASTPFLKRASGLYEQYF. DNA of the CDR3: TGTGCCAGCACCCCGTTTCTGAAGCGGGCTAGCGGCCTCTACGAGCAGTACTTC.